The 15 T cell receptor beta chains below come from one sample, sequenced in a study of blood T cells in healthy people across ages. Combining a sample-barcoded 5' primer with a J-beta primer mix, a second PCR ran for about 6 to 12 cycles. TCRdb called the 5' RACE reads again in MiXCR, with one record for every CDR3 protein. The table records around 800,000 distinct CDR3 sequences, under 45% of them present only once. Source material: blood. The receptor source for this set is a man in his 60s in good health.

This chain connects TRBV5-1 to TRBJ2-5, with 8 bases identical to TRBD1. The CDR3 runs 14 residues. CDR1 is SGHRS and CDR2 is YFSETQ in the germline V gene. J gave up 11 bases and V 5 bases, and 14 bases lay outside the gene matches. CDR3 region: CASRTQGAKYEQYF. DNA for the CDR3: TGCGCCAGCAGGACGCAGGGGGCGAAATATGAGCAGTACTTC.

This clonotype occurred a few times. This rearrangement joins TRBV10-3 to TRBJ1-5; D is ambiguous. CDR1 and CDR2 from the germline V gene are ENHRY and SYGVKD. Trimming removed 6 bases at V and 3 bases at J, with 12 bases between. The CDR3 length is 14 residues. Written as DNA, the CDR3 is TGTGCCATCAGCGGACTGGGAGACAATCAGCCCCAGCATTTT. The encoded protein is CAISGLGDNQPQHF.

The chain carries TRBV10-3 and TRBJ2-1; weak D call: TRBD1 (6 bases). V was clipped by 2 bases and J by 9 bases, with 8 bases between them. CDR1 is ENHRY and CDR2 is SYGVKD in the germline V gene. The CDR3 runs 12 residues. DNA of the CDR3: TGTGCCATCAGTGAGCAGGGGAGTGAGCAGTTCTTC. Its protein product is CAISEQGSEQFF.

The chain is built from TRBV6-2 or TRBV6-3 and TRBJ2-3; D is undetermined. Per the germline V gene, CDR1 is MNHEY and CDR2 is SVGEGT. There are 15 residues in the CDR3. V was cut by 4 bases and J by 1 base, with 12 bases left in between. This chain's CDR3 is CASSSESLRTDTQYF. The CDR3 nucleotides read TGTGCCAGCAGTTCGGAAAGCCTCCGCACAGATACGCAGTATTTT.

There are a few counts of this clonotype. V usage is TRBV3-1 and J usage is TRBJ1-4; 8 bases align to TRBD1. Looked up from germline, CDR1 is LGHDT and CDR2 is YNNKEL (reference sequence). Unmatched junction bases numbered 11, after V lost 2 bases and J lost 6 bases. The CDR3 runs to 17 residues. CDR3 in amino acids: CASSQSGGTGGHEKLFF. The CDR3 region has the DNA TGTGCCAGCAGCCAATCCGGGGGGACAGGAGGTCATGAAAAACTGTTTTTT.

This sequence joins TRBV5-1 and TRBJ2-4, with a tentative D call TRBD1 (6 bases). The J call may not be correct, given that the DNA end is closer to TRBJ2-5. Germline V gene lookup returns CDR1 SGHRS and CDR2 YFSETQ. The CDR3 runs 12 residues. The CDR3 nucleotides read TGCGCCAGCCACAGGGCCGCGGAGACCCAGTACTTC. It specifies CASHRAAETQYF.

The gene calls are TRBV5-1 and TRBJ2-1; TRBD1 aligns across 9 bases. CDR1 and CDR2 from the germline V gene are SGHRS and YFSETQ. V trimming: 4 bases; J trimming: 8 bases; junction bases outside the gene matches: 10. The CDR3 is made up of 15 amino acids. The CDR3 loop reads CASSPRGTGLDEQFF. CDR3 nucleotides: TGCGCCAGCAGCCCTCGAGGGACAGGGCTTGATGAGCAGTTCTTC. The full variable domain, with the rest looked up from reference TRBV5-1 and TRBJ2-1, is KAGVTQTPRYLIKTRGQQVTLSCSPISGHRSVSWYQQTPGQGLQFLFEYFSETQRNKGNFPGRFSGRQFSNSRSEMNVSTLELGDSALYLCASSPRGTGLDEQFFGPGTRLTVL.

A remark on this clonotype: The junction differs from germline at one of its ends, possibly a read error. The chain combines TRBV5-1 with TRBJ2-3; 9 bases match TRBD2. Germline V gene sequence: CDR1 SGHRS, CDR2 YFSETQ. This CDR3 has 16 residues. The CDR3 sequence is CASSKQPAGGTDAQYF. CDR3 sequence (DNA): TGCGCCAGCAGCAAACAACCAGCGGGGGGCACAGATGCGCAGTATTTT.

The J gene is TRBJ2-7, the V gene TRBV2, with D uncertain. The J call may be mistaken, given a closer DNA end match to TRBJ2-5. Germline CDR1 SNHLY, CDR2 FYNNEI. The CDR3 is made up of 13 amino acids. CDR3 protein: CASTRRLGETQYF. The CDR3 region has the DNA TGTGCCAGCACCCGAAGACTGGGGGAGACCCAGTACTTC.

This clonotype has just a few counts. The chain recombines TRBV4-1 with TRBJ1-5, with TRBD1 matching 7 bases. The CDR3 sequence is 15 residues long. Trimming took 0 bases from V and 9 from J; bases not matched to a gene: 8. CDR1 is MGHRA and CDR2 is YSYEKL in the germline V gene. The CDR3 here is CASSQEDTGVRPQHF. For the CDR3, the DNA is TGCGCCAGCAGCCAAGAGGATACAGGGGTCCGGCCCCAGCATTTT.

This clonotype has a handful of counts. The rearrangement links TRBV9 to TRBJ2-1, with D perhaps matching TRBD2 (7 bases). V gave up 0 bases and J gave up 9 bases, with 16 bases separating them. The CDR3 loop spans 15 amino acids. Germline-derived CDR1 and CDR2 are SGDLS and YYNGEE. The CDR3 coding sequence is TGTGCCAGCAGCGTAGCGCTTGGGGGGGCCTTTGAGCAGTTCTTC. Translating it yields CASSVALGGAFEQFF. Complete variable domain (other parts from reference TRBV9 and TRBJ2-1): DSGVTQTPKHLITATGQRVTLRCSPRSGDLSVYWYQQSLDQGLQFLIQYYNGEERAKGNILERFSAQQFPDLHSELNLSSLELGDSALYFCASSVALGGAFEQFFGPGTRLTVL.

This clonotype was observed a handful of times. The chain carries TRBV27 and TRBJ1-5, with TRBD1 identical over 7 bases. Per the germline V gene, CDR1 is MNHEY and CDR2 is SMNVEV (reference sequence). The CDR3 totals 20 residues. The trim removed 2 bases at V and 2 bases at J, leaving 18 bases unmatched. The CDR3 region is CASSLTYRQGPDSGNQPQHF. CDR3 sequence (DNA): TGTGCCAGCAGTTTAACGTACCGACAGGGCCCAGATTCAGGCAATCAGCCCCAGCATTTT.

The genes are TRBV12-3 or TRBV12-4 and TRBJ2-7, with TRBD1 matching over 9 bases. With V trimmed by 1 base and J by 5 bases, 15 bases remained unmatched. The CDR3 is 18 residues long. This CDR3 reads CASSLVWDRDSGGNEQYF. In DNA, the CDR3 is TGTGCCAGCAGTTTAGTTTGGGACAGGGACTCCGGAGGCAACGAGCAGTACTTC.

The rearrangement uses TRBV20-1 and TRBJ2-7; D is ambiguous. There are 14 residues in the CDR3. Germline lookup yields CDR1 DFQATT and CDR2 SNEGSKA (reference sequence). With 2 bases removed from V and 0 bases from J, the gap between germline ends came to 11 bases. Written as DNA, the CDR3 is TGCAGTGCTAGATGGCAGGTGAGCTCCTACGAGCAGTACTTC. It yields the protein CSARWQVSSYEQYF.

A word on this clonotype: A single base separates this from a much larger clone, so it may be a read error. The chain is built from TRBV11-2 and TRBJ2-7; TRBD1 agrees at 9 bases. CDR1 and CDR2 from the germline V gene are SGHAT and FQNNGV. CDR3 size: 15 residues. CDR3 residues: CTSSPGTGTSYEQYF. The CDR3 DNA is TGTACCAGCAGCCCCGGGACAGGGACCTCCTACGAGCAGTACTTC.